Described below is a single T cell receptor (beta chain) sequence and its context. The record originates from a study of blood T cell repertoires in COVID-19. Study background: The origin of the acute and convalescent COVID-19 samples was the United States, Italy and Spain. Sources were T cells, B-cell-depleted T cells, or PBMCs; the material itself was cDNA or gDNA.

Per the original methods: Cell counts per sample came from amplifying reference gene primers. The repertoire was sequenced with immunoSEQ multiplex PCR; TCRdb's copy has only in-frame clones and lacks some. V, J and clone size were drawn from that table, and D and trimming were deduced from the DNA. Of roughly 100,000 clones listed, roughly nine tenths were seen once; the top ten hold 3.5%. With 4 bases clipped from V and 4 bases from J, the junction kept 0 bases outside the gene matches. The CDR3 has 12 residues. The germline V gene encodes CDR1 GTSNPN and CDR2 SVGIG (reference sequence). Sequences were obtained from peripheral blood. V and J are TRBV30 and TRBJ2-2, with TRBD2 matching over 7 bases. The clonotype was recovered from a woman aged 60-70 years with acute or convalescent COVID-19. The CDR3 is CAWTGGTGELFF. Here the CDR3 DNA reads TGTGCCTGGACGGGGGGCACCGGGGAGCTGTTTTTT.